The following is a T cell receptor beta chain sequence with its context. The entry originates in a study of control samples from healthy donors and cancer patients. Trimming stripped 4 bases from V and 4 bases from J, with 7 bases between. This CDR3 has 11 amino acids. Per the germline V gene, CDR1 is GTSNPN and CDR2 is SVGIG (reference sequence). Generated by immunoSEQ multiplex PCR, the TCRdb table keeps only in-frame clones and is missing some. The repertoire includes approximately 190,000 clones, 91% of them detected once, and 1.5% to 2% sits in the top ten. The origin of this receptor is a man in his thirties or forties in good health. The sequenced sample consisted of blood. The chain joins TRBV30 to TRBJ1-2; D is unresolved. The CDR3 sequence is CAWMQSYGYTF. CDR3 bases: TGTGCCTGGATGCAAAGCTATGGCTACACCTTC.